The 24 T cell receptor beta chains presented below share a single source sample, sequenced in a study of T cells in Graves' hyperthyroidism and ophthalmopathy (dated by TCRdb to the late 2010s). Library construction relied on multiplex PCR. Sequencer: Illumina HiSeq 2000. TCR beta CDR3 regions were amplified from RNA transcripts. For the first round of RT-PCR on the TCR CDR3, the HTBI primer set was used together with the Qiagen OneStep RT-PCR kit. TCRdb's own reprocessing of the public reads used fastp at Q25 and MiXCR and kept productive beta chains. Rows merge per CDR3 protein into single entries with the most common DNA and genes. This sample comprises roughly 350,000 distinct CDR3 sequences, around 15% of them detected only once. The ten largest clonotypes hold about 18% of the sample. Sequencing was carried out using blood. These receptors were collected from a woman aged 25-40 years with Graves' ophthalmopathy.

Ten or more counts support this clonotype. The chain is built from TRBV28 and TRBJ2-5; D tentatively reads TRBD1 or TRBD2 (5 bases each). V was trimmed by 3 bases and J by 1 base, leaving 9 bases between them. CDR1 is MDHEN and CDR2 is SYDVKM in the germline V gene. The CDR3 consists of 14 residues. The CDR3: CASSFSGTQETQYF. In nucleotides, the CDR3 is TGTGCCAGCAGTTTTTCCGGGACCCAAGAGACCCAGTACTTC.

This clonotype was observed at least ten times. The chain combines TRBV29-1 with TRBJ2-1, with no clear D. Germline lookup yields CDR1 SQVTM and CDR2 ANQGSEA. The CDR3 loop spans 13 amino acids. V dropped 6 bases and J dropped 4 bases, with 13 bases sitting between them. CDR3 in amino acids: CSVRPPAYNEQFF. CDR3 nucleotide sequence: TGCAGCGTGAGGCCCCCAGCATACAATGAGCAGTTCTTC.

This clonotype was observed at least ten times. The V gene is TRBV5-1, the J gene TRBJ2-3; the D is unclear. Trimming took off 0 bases at V and 4 bases at J, with 15 bases between the two ends. Germline CDR1 and CDR2: SGHRS and YFSETQ. This CDR3 region has 16 residues. CDR3 region: CASSLALASASDTQYF. In DNA, the CDR3 is TGCGCCAGCAGCTTGGCGCTCGCCTCTGCATCAGATACGCAGTATTTT. Filled out from reference TRBV5-1 and TRBJ2-3, the complete variable domain reads KAGVTQTPRYLIKTRGQQVTLSCSPISGHRSVSWYQQTPGQGLQFLFEYFSETQRNKGNFPGRFSGRQFSNSRSEMNVSTLELGDSALYLCASSLALASASDTQYFGPGTRLTVL.

This clonotype was counted many times. The J gene is TRBJ1-2, the V gene TRBV7-8, with 7 bases aligning to TRBD1. Germline CDR1 is SGHVS and CDR2 is FQNEAQ. CDR3 length: 14 residues. V dropped 6 bases and J dropped 0; count of bases not matched to a gene: 4. CDR3 residues: CASSRDSPNYGYTF. The CDR3 region has the DNA TGTGCCAGCAGTCGGGACAGCCCTAACTATGGCTACACCTTC.

This clonotype was counted at least ten times. V and J are TRBV5-1 and TRBJ1-2; TRBD1 aligns across 8 bases. Germline values: CDR1 SGHRS, CDR2 YFSETQ. CDR3 length: 16 residues. The trim removed 3 bases at V and 2 bases at J, leaving 9 bases unmatched. In DNA form, the CDR3 reads TGCGCCAGCAGCTCACCCAGGGGGCACTGGAACTATGGCTACACCTTC. Translation gives CASSSPRGHWNYGYTF.

The chain is built from TRBV4-2 and TRBJ1-4; 8 positions agree with TRBD1. The V and J ends lost 4 bases and 8 bases, in that order; junction bases with no gene match: 6. In germline, CDR1 is LGHNA, CDR2 YNFKEQ. The CDR3 sequence is 14 residues long. This CDR3 is CASSPRTGKEKLFF. In nucleotides, the CDR3 is TGTGCCAGCAGCCCTCGGACAGGGAAGGAAAAACTGTTTTTT.

This clonotype was counted many times. This chain connects TRBV4-2 to TRBJ2-5; the D gene is possibly TRBD2 (6 bases). V was cut by 0 bases and J by 4 bases, with 12 bases left in between. This CDR3 comprises 15 residues. Per germline, CDR1 LGHNA and CDR2 YNFKEQ. The DNA of the CDR3 is TGTGCCAGCAGCCAAGAGGTGGCGGGGAGAGAGACCCAGTACTTC. It is translated as CASSQEVAGRETQYF.

Concerning this clonotype itself: This may arise from a read error, as a much more abundant clone is one base away. The V call is TRBV7-9, the J call TRBJ1-2; D unresolved. Germline CDR1 reads SEHNR; CDR2 reads FQNEAQ (reference sequence). The CDR3 consists of 15 residues. The CDR3 spells CASSHSSTALYGCTF. In DNA form, the CDR3 reads TGTGCCAGCAGCCATAGCTCTACGGCGCTTTATGGCTGCACCTTC. Full variable domain (remainder filled in from reference TRBV7-9 and TRBJ1-2): DTGVSQNPRHKITKRGQNVTFRCDPISEHNRLYWYRQTLGQGPEFLTYFQNEAQLEKSRLLSDRFSAERPKGSFSTLEIQRTEQGDSAMYLCASSHSSTALYGCTFGSGTRLTVV.

This clonotype was recorded many times. The rearrangement joins TRBV15 to TRBJ1-2; D unresolved. This CDR3 region has 12 residues. V lost 8 bases and J 2 bases, leaving 9 bases between the germline ends. From germline, CDR1 is LNHNV and CDR2 YYDKDF (reference sequence). The CDR3 nucleotides read TGTGCCACCTCTGAAGCCAACTATGGCTACACCTTC. It encodes CATSEANYGYTF.

This clonotype appeared many times. The V and J genes are TRBV12-3 or TRBV12-4 and TRBJ2-5; TRBD1 might be the D (6 bases). This CDR3 is built from 14 residues. The ends were cut back, 3 bases at V and 7 bases at J, with 15 bases in the middle. This CDR3 is CASSFQTGLGTQYF. The CDR3 nucleotides are TGTGCCAGCAGTTTCCAAACAGGGTTGGGGACCCAGTACTTC.

The V call is TRBV4-2, the J call TRBJ2-3; D gene ambiguous. The V end lost 0 bases, the J end lost 6 bases, and 10 bases lay between the germline ends. Looked up from germline, CDR1 is LGHNA and CDR2 is YNFKEQ. This CDR3 is built from 14 residues. The CDR3 DNA sequence: TGTGCCAGCAGCCAAGAACTCTTCCCCGATACGCAGTATTTT. As protein: CASSQELFPDTQYF.

At least ten counts were recorded for this clonotype. The chain recombines TRBV29-1 with TRBJ1-1; no definite D call. The length of the CDR3 is 12 residues. The germline CDR1 and CDR2 sequences are SQVTM and ANQGSEA. V lost 2 bases to trimming and J lost 1 base, with 5 bases between them. CDR3 bases: TGCAGCGTTGAAAGGGAGAACACTGAAGCTTTCTTT. Its protein is CSVERENTEAFF.

The table lists this clonotype with many counts. The rearrangement joins TRBV5-5 to TRBJ2-1; 8 positions match TRBD2. The V gene end was trimmed by 0 bases and the J gene end by 0 bases; junction bases not matched to a gene: 8. The CDR3 sequence is 18 residues long. Germline CDR1 and CDR2: SGHKS and YYEKEE (reference sequence). This chain's CDR3 is CASSLGILRGGSYNEQFF. In DNA, the CDR3 is TGTGCCAGCAGCTTGGGAATATTACGGGGGGGCTCCTACAATGAGCAGTTCTTC.

This clonotype was recorded many times. This chain connects TRBV12-3 or TRBV12-4 to TRBJ1-6, with D unresolved. The CDR3 totals 15 residues. V lost 6 bases and J 0 bases, leaving 9 bases between the germline ends. For the CDR3, the DNA is TGTGCCAGCAGCATTTTCAACTCCTATAATTCACCCCTCCACTTT. Translation gives CASSIFNSYNSPLHF.

This clonotype was seen ten or more times. The chain links TRBV2 to TRBJ1-2, with D uncertain. Germline CDR1 and CDR2: SNHLY and FYNNEI. The CDR3 is 11 amino acids. V was shortened by 6 bases and J by 11 bases, with 13 bases between the two germline ends. The CDR3 DNA reads as TGTGCCAGCAGGAGCACACAGAATTACACCTTC. Its translation is CASRSTQNYTF. The whole variable domain, remainder taken from reference TRBV2 and TRBJ1-2, is EPEVTQTPSHQVTQMGQEVILRCVPISNHLYFYWYRQILGQKVEFLVSFYNNEISEKSEIFDDQFSVERPDGSNFTLKIRSTKLEDSAMYFCASRSTQNYTFGSGTRLTVV.

This clonotype was detected ten times or more. The chain employs TRBV11-2 and TRBJ2-3; D call uncertain. This CDR3 is built from 15 residues. CDR1 and CDR2 (germline): SGHAT, FQNNGV. V shed 6 bases and J shed 2 bases, with 15 bases lying between them. CDR3 nucleotides: TGTGCCAGCAGACCCGCGGCGCGGAACACAGATACGCAGTATTTT. It yields the protein CASRPAARNTDTQYF.

This clonotype was seen at least ten times. This chain joins TRBV27 and TRBJ2-7; 10 positions match TRBD1. Germline CDR1 and CDR2: MNHEY and SMNVEV (reference sequence). The CDR3 is 16 residues long. Trimming took 5 bases from V and 5 from J; bases not matched to a gene: 12. CDR3 bases: TGTGCCAGCAGTGGGAAGGACAGGGGGTGTCGGGACGAGCAGTACTTC. Translating it yields CASSGKDRGCRDEQYF.

J is TRBJ2-2 and V is TRBV28; 8 bases are shared with TRBD1. This CDR3 is built from 15 residues. Germline V gives CDR1 MDHEN, CDR2 SYDVKM. The junction had 7 bases not matched to a gene; V was cut back by 5 bases and J by 5 bases. The CDR3 DNA follows: TGTGCCAGCAGTCCAGCCCGGACAGGGACCGGGGAGCTGTTTTTT. This encodes CASSPARTGTGELFF.

This clonotype has a count of ten or more. The rearrangement joins TRBV4-1 to TRBJ2-3; D may be TRBD1 (5 bases). CDR1 and CDR2 from the germline V gene are MGHRA and YSYEKL. The CDR3 length is 14 residues. V lost 2 bases and J 2 bases, leaving 8 bases between the germline ends. CDR3 residues: CASSQMTVTDTQYF. The CDR3 DNA reads as TGCGCCAGCAGCCAAATGACAGTCACAGATACGCAGTATTTT.

This clonotype was seen ten or more times. This rearrangement joins TRBV27 to TRBJ2-1; TRBD1 matches 7 bases. Germline V gives CDR1 MNHEY, CDR2 SMNVEV (reference sequence). J lost 7 bases, V lost 2 bases, and 17 bases had no gene match. The CDR3 totals 18 residues. Written as DNA, the CDR3 is TGTGCCAGCAGTTTAAGAAGTGGAGGACAGGCCGCCGCTAATGAGCAGTTCTTC. This codes for CASSLRSGGQAAANEQFF.

The table lists this clonotype with many counts. One junction end does not reproduce the germline sequence, and a read error may be involved. The rearrangement joins TRBV12-3 or TRBV12-4 to TRBJ2-1, with 8 bases that match TRBD1. This CDR3 is built from 14 residues. The CDR3 coding sequence is TGTGCCAGCCAGGGGGCTAGGTCCTCCAATGAGCAGTTCTTC. It codes for CASQGARSSNEQFF.

In its sample, this clonotype was seen a few times. This chain joins TRBV6-5 and TRBJ1-5, with 7 bases aligning to TRBD1. The J segment lost 5 bases and the V segment lost 2 bases, leaving 12 bases of the junction unmatched. Germline assignment: CDR1 MNHEY and CDR2 SVGAGI. The CDR3 sequence is 17 residues long. CDR3 sequence: CASSYRGFTGADQPQHF. The CDR3 DNA follows: TGTGCCAGCAGTTACCGCGGATTTACAGGGGCAGATCAGCCCCAGCATTTT.

This clonotype has a count of ten or more. The chain has TRBV7-9 and TRBJ1-1; D not certain. There are 13 residues in the CDR3. The germline CDR1 and CDR2 sequences are SEHNR and FQNEAQ (reference sequence). The V gene lost 3 bases and the J gene lost 4 bases, with 9 bases spanning the gap. This CDR3 reads CASSFYGITEAFF. CDR3 DNA sequence: TGTGCCAGCAGCTTCTATGGGATCACTGAAGCTTTCTTT.

This clonotype was observed at least ten times. The V call is TRBV28, the J call TRBJ2-5; the D is unclear. CDR3 size: 13 residues. Trimming cost V 3 bases and J 5 bases, with 10 bases left between them. The germline gives CDR1 MDHEN, CDR2 SYDVKM. DNA of the CDR3: TGTGCCAGCAGTTTGGTCGCTGTGGAGACCCAGTACTTC. It encodes CASSLVAVETQYF.